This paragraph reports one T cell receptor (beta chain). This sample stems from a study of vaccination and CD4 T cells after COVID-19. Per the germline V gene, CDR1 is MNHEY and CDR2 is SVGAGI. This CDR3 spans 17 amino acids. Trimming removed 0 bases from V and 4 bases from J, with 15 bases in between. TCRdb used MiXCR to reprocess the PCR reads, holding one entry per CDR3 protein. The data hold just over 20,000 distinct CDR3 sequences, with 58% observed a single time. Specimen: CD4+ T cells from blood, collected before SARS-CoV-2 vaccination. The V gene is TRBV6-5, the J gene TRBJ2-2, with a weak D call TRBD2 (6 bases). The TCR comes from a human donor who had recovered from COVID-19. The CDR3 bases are TGTGCCAGCAGTTACTCGAATGGTTTCGGGAGCACCGGGGAGCTGTTTTTT. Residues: CASSYSNGFGSTGELFF.